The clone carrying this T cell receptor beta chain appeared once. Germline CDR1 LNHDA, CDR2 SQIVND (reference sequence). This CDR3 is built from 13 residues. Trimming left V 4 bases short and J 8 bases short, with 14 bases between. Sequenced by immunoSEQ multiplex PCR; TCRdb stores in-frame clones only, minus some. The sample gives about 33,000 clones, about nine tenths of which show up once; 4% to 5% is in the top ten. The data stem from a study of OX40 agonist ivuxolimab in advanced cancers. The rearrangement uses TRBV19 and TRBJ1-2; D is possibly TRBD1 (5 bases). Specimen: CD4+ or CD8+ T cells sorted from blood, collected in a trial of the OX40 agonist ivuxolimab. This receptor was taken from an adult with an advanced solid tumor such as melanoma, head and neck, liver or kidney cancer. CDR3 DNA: TGTGCCAGTAGTACCGACAGTATTCTAGGCTACACCTTC. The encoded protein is CASSTDSILGYTF.